The clone carrying this T cell receptor (beta chain) was observed once. V dropped 0 bases and J dropped 4 bases, with 13 bases sitting between them. This CDR3 spans 16 amino acids. The germline gives CDR1 SGHRS, CDR2 YFSETQ. This sample is part of a study of T cell responses to AZD1222 COVID-19 vaccine. TCRdb's copy holds only in-frame clones and misses some; the assay was immunoSEQ multiplex PCR. The sample lists 100,000 to 120,000 clones; approximately 90% were seen once. This clonotype was obtained from an adult in good health. This chain connects TRBV5-1 to TRBJ2-2, with D perhaps TRBD2 (6 bases). The sequencing used peripheral blood, collected on day 0 of AZD1222 vaccination. The CDR3 is CASSLAVGSTTGELFF. The DNA of the CDR3 is TGCGCCAGCAGCTTGGCAGTCGGGAGTACCACCGGGGAGCTGTTTTTT.